This T cell receptor (beta chain) was retrieved from a study of shared clonotypes between healthy human individuals. Notes on the study in general: Larger richness was generally estimated for naive than memory subsets.

Data came from immunoSEQ multiplex PCR; TCRdb stores just in-frame clones and leaves some out. This repertoire shows about 2.4 million clones, approximately 93% found once; its top ten account for roughly 0.39%. CDR3 length: 13 amino acids. CDR1 and CDR2 (germline): SGHTA, FQGNSA. The V gene end was trimmed by 5 bases and the J gene end by 8 bases; junction bases not matched to a gene: 3. Researchers partitioned CD4+ cells into CD45RA+ naive and CD45RA-negative memory subsets. For this clone: Its antigen is still unknown.

The source is a man between 18 and 35 years old in good health. Some clones in this sample may be carry-over from other donors' samples. The sequenced sample was naive CD4+ T cells from PBMCs. Subset denoted: CD45RA+ positively selected. This sequence joins TRBV7-2 and TRBJ1-4; 9 bases fit TRBD1. In DNA form, the CDR3 reads TGTGCCAGCAGCCGAGGACAGGGGGAAAAACTGTTTTTT. Protein sequence: CASSRGQGEKLFF.